A selection of T cell receptor beta chains follows, all from one sample in a study of OX40 agonist ivuxolimab in advanced cancers. The table came from immunoSEQ multiplex PCR; TCRdb's copy has only in-frame clones and leaves some out. The repertoire holds 20,000 to 25,000 clones, with over 70% as singletons. Material: CD4+ or CD8+ T cells sorted from blood, obtained in a trial of the OX40 agonist ivuxolimab. The source is an adult with an advanced solid tumor such as melanoma, head and neck, liver or kidney cancer. Each CDR3 is given with its conserved first and last residue. A D gene is named only where the DNA matches it firmly. Not all rows give a size; the values are once, few, many and, for expanded clones, a class.

v_gene	j_gene	abundance	d_gene	CDR3nt	CDR3aa
TRBV5-1	TRBJ2-5	.	.	TGCGCCAGCAGCTTCCGGGACGGCCAAGAGACCCAGTACTTC	CASSFRDGQETQYF
TRBV5-1	TRBJ2-7	.	.	TGCGCCAGCAGCCTTGGGTACGGGAGCTCGGACGAGCAGTACTTC	CASSLGYGSSDEQYF
TRBV6-5	TRBJ1-3	.	.	TGTGCCAGCAGTCGAACGGGTGGAAACACCATATATTTT	CASSRTGGNTIYF
TRBV12-5	TRBJ2-5	.	.	TGTGCTAGTGGTTCATTACAGGGAGAGACCCAGTACTTC	CASGSLQGETQYF
TRBV28	TRBJ2-7	.	.	TGTGCCAGCAGTTATTCGGGACGCCGGGCATCAAACGAGCAGTACTTC	CASSYSGRRASNEQYF
TRBV28	TRBJ2-7	.	TRBD1	TGTGCCAGCAGTCCTCTCCCGGGACAGAGCTCCTACGAGCAGTACTTC	CASSPLPGQSSYEQYF
TRBV7-2	TRBJ2-1	.	.	TGTGCCAGCAGCTTAGCAGGGAGTGATGAGCAGTTCTTC	CASSLAGSDEQFF
TRBV6-5	TRBJ1-6	once	.	TGTGCCAGCAGCCGAACCGGGACACATTCACCCCTCCACTTT	CASSRTGTHSPLHF
TRBV4-2	TRBJ1-4	.	TRBD1	TGTGCCAGCAGCCAAGTAGGGACAGGGGATGAAAAACTGTTTTTT	CASSQVGTGDEKLFF
TRBV4-1	TRBJ2-1	.	TRBD2	TGCGCCAGCAGCCAAGAGTGGGAGGGCCGGAATGAGCAGTTCTTC	CASSQEWEGRNEQFF
TRBV11-3	TRBJ2-7	once	TRBD1	TGTGCCAGCAGCTTAGGCAATAGTGCAGGGGGTTCCTACGAGCAGTACTTC	CASSLGNSAGGSYEQYF
TRBV7-9	TRBJ2-1	.	.	TGTGCCAGCAGCCCCCAATGGGGTGAGCAGTTCTTC	CASSPQWGEQFF
TRBV7-3	TRBJ2-1	.	.	TGTGCCAGCAGCTTCGGACCCGACAATGAGCAGTTCTTC	CASSFGPDNEQFF
TRBV19	TRBJ2-7	.	.	TGTGCCAGTAGTATAAATGGACAGTCTCGCGAGCAGTACTTC	CASSINGQSREQYF
TRBV27	TRBJ2-3	.	.	TGTGCCAGCAGTCCAAAGCTGGGGCGGGGCACAGATACGCAGTATTTT	CASSPKLGRGTDTQYF
TRBV19	TRBJ1-3	.	.	TGTGCCAGTACGGGGGCGGACGCTGGAAACACCATATATTTT	CASTGADAGNTIYF
TRBV5-1	TRBJ2-1	.	TRBD1	TGCGCCAGCAGCGTGACAGGGGGTAATGAGCAGTTCTTC	CASSVTGGNEQFF
TRBV28	TRBJ2-1	.	.	TGTGCCAGCAGAACCCAATTTCCCCAGGGTACCTCTCTCTCCTACAATGAGCAGTTCTTC	CASRTQFPQGTSLSYNEQFF
TRBV5-4	TRBJ1-1	.	TRBD1	TGTGCCAGCAGCCAACCTAAACAGGGGAGGACTGAAGCTTTCTTT	CASSQPKQGRTEAFF
TRBV7-3	TRBJ1-1	.	.	TGTGCCAGCAGTCAAAGTGCGCTGAACACTGAAGCTTTCTTT	CASSQSALNTEAFF
TRBV9	TRBJ2-7	.	.	TGTGCCAGCAGCGTAGTCCCCAGGGGCGGGGAGCAGTACTTC	CASSVVPRGGEQYF
TRBV9	TRBJ2-7	medium-sized	.	TGTGCCAGCAGCGTAGGGACAGCGCGCGAGCAGTACTTC	CASSVGTAREQYF
TRBV28	TRBJ1-2	.	.	TGTGCCAGCACCACGGGCAGTAACTATGGCTACACCTTC	CASTTGSNYGYTF
TRBV28	TRBJ2-3	.	.	TGTGCCAGCAGTTCCCCCCTAAAAGGGGGAGGGACAGATACGCAGTATTTT	CASSSPLKGGGTDTQYF
TRBV18	TRBJ2-7	.	.	TGTGCCAGCTCACCAATACAGAGGGGCGAGCAGTACTTC	CASSPIQRGEQYF
TRBV14	TRBJ2-1	.	.	TGTGCCAGCAGCCCCCATAACAGGAGATATCAGTTCTTC	CASSPHNRRYQFF
TRBV11-2	TRBJ2-2	.	.	TGTGCCAGCAGCTCCCCTCGGAGGGCCGGGGAGCTGTTTTTT	CASSSPRRAGELFF
TRBV5-1	TRBJ1-5	.	TRBD1	TGCGCCAGCAGCTCCGGGACAGGGTTCAATCAGCCCCAGCATTTT	CASSSGTGFNQPQHF
TRBV7-6	TRBJ2-7	.	.	TGTGCCAGCAGCTCCTGGGGTAGCGGTTACGAGCAGTACTTC	CASSSWGSGYEQYF
TRBV19	TRBJ2-7	.	TRBD1	TGTGCCACGACCGGGACAGGGCGCCGCGAGCAGTACTTC	CATTGTGRREQYF
TRBV4-2	TRBJ2-1	.	TRBD2	TGTGCCAGCAGCCCAGGGGTTAGCGGGGGAACTTACAATGAGCAGTTCTTC	CASSPGVSGGTYNEQFF
TRBV5-1	TRBJ2-1	.	.	TGCGCCAGCAGCTTACAGGGGGGGAACCCCTCCTACAATGAGCAGTTCTTC	CASSLQGGNPSYNEQFF
TRBV19	TRBJ2-5	.	.	TGTGCCAGTAGTCAGCAGATGGAGACCCAGTACTTC	CASSQQMETQYF
TRBV5-1	TRBJ2-6	.	.	TGCGCCAGCAGCTTGGCCGGCGGGGCTGGGGCCAACGTCCTGACTTTC	CASSLAGGAGANVLTF
TRBV19	TRBJ2-2	.	.	TGTGCCAGTAGTCCCTCTAGGTCTCCCGGGGAGCTGTTTTTT	CASSPSRSPGELFF
TRBV7-3	TRBJ1-1	.	TRBD1	TGTGCCAGCAGCGTTTACGGGACAGTCAACACTGAAGCTTTCTTT	CASSVYGTVNTEAFF
TRBV15	TRBJ2-3	.	.	TGTGCCACCAGCAGAGTTCTGGGGGCAAACACAGATACGCAGTATTTT	CATSRVLGANTDTQYF
TRBV5-1	TRBJ1-2	.	.	TGCGCCAGCAGCGTCCGGGACTTCAACTATGGCTACACCTTC	CASSVRDFNYGYTF
TRBV10-3	TRBJ1-2	.	TRBD1	TGTGCCATCAGAGGGACAGGGGGTGGCTACACCTTC	CAIRGTGGGYTF
TRBV27	TRBJ1-5	.	.	TGTGCCAGCAGTTTATATTCTGAACAGCCCCAGCATTTT	CASSLYSEQPQHF
TRBV6-1	TRBJ2-7	.	.	TGTGCCAGCAGTGAACCAGGGCGCATTAATGAGTACTTC	CASSEPGRINEYF
TRBV27	TRBJ2-7	.	TRBD1	TGTGCCAGCAGTCCCTTCCCGACAGGGCAGGGCGAGCAGTACTTC	CASSPFPTGQGEQYF
TRBV11-3	TRBJ2-2	.	TRBD2	TGTGCCAGCACCCAGGGGCTAGCGGGAGGGTTGAACACCGGGGAGCTGTTTTTT	CASTQGLAGGLNTGELFF
TRBV28	TRBJ2-6	.	.	TGTGCCAGCAGTTTGGGCTCTGGGGCCAACGTCCTGACTTTC	CASSLGSGANVLTF
TRBV28	TRBJ2-4	.	.	TGTGCCCACTCGAGGACGTCGGCGGGCAAAAACATTCAGTACTTC	CAHSRTSAGKNIQYF
TRBV5-6	TRBJ2-3	.	.	TGTGCCAGCAGCTTATTAGGGGCAGATACGCAGTATTTT	CASSLLGADTQYF
TRBV10-3	TRBJ2-7	.	.	TGTGCCATCAGTGAGTCTGGCAGGGCGGGCGAGCAGTACTTC	CAISESGRAGEQYF
TRBV7-2	TRBJ2-7	.	TRBD1	TGTGCCAGCAGCACGGGACAGGGGGTATCCTACGAGCAGTACTTC	CASSTGQGVSYEQYF
TRBV29-1	TRBJ2-5	once	.	TGCAGCGTTGCCCCTACAGGTTCGGAGACCCAGTACTTC	CSVAPTGSETQYF
TRBV28	TRBJ2-7	.	TRBD1	TGTGCCAGCAGACTCCTGACAGGGCCCTACGAGCAGTACTTC	CASRLLTGPYEQYF
TRBV13	TRBJ2-7	.	TRBD1	TGTGCCAGCAGCAGAAACAGGGGGTCGGGCTACGAGCAGTACTTC	CASSRNRGSGYEQYF
TRBV4-3	TRBJ2-3	.	.	TGCGCCAGCAGCCAGATACACAAAGCTGATACGCAGTATTTT	CASSQIHKADTQYF
TRBV2	TRBJ2-3	.	.	TGTGCCAGCACCGGCGACTACACAGATACGCAGTATTTT	CASTGDYTDTQYF